The 6 T cell receptor beta chains in this list originate from one sample, sequenced in a study of blood T cell repertoires in COVID-19. The method was immunoSEQ multiplex PCR; TCRdb's version includes in-frame clones alone and lacks a portion of them. The sample gives a few hundred thousand clones, roughly 90% of which show up once; 0.75% to 0.85% is in the top ten. Sequenced sample: peripheral blood. The receptors here all came from a young man with COVID-19, enrolled during active disease.

The chain joins TRBV2 to TRBJ2-7, with 14 bases matching TRBD2. The CDR3 loop spans 16 amino acids. V lost 4 bases and J lost 5; bases outside the gene matches: 7. The germline V gene has CDR1 SNHLY and CDR2 FYNNEI. The CDR3 protein is CASSAPGGLAGDEQYF. CDR3 coding DNA: TGTGCCAGCAGTGCCCCAGGGGGACTAGCGGGAGACGAGCAGTACTTC.

This chain links TRBV5-3 with TRBJ2-5; a weak D match, TRBD2 (5 bases). TRBV5-3 carries the ORF label, with uncertain function. This CDR3 region has 14 residues. Trimming shortened V by 3 bases and J by 5 bases, and 14 bases separated the two germline ends. CDR3 DNA sequence: TGTGCCAGAAGCTCGGCGGGCCGGTTGGAGACCCAGTACTTC. Its protein product is CARSSAGRLETQYF.

The chain is built from TRBV29-1 and TRBJ2-2; the match to TRBD1 covers 10 bases. This CDR3 has 15 amino acids. J lost 6 bases, V lost 4 bases, and 8 bases had no gene match. Germline CDR1 reads SQVTM; CDR2 reads ANQGSEA. CDR3: CSVGKRTGGPGELFF. The CDR3 DNA follows: TGCAGCGTTGGGAAGAGGACAGGGGGACCCGGGGAGCTGTTTTTT.

This clone occurred once. V usage is TRBV3-1 (or the pseudogene TRBV3-2) and J usage is TRBJ2-3; 11 nucleotides line up with TRBD2. Germline CDR1 LGHDT, CDR2 YNNKEL (reference sequence). The CDR3 has 16 residues. V lost 0 bases, J lost 4 bases, and 3 bases stayed unmatched. The CDR3: CASSQELAGEADTQYF. CDR3 sequence (DNA): TGTGCCAGCAGCCAAGAACTAGCGGGAGAGGCAGATACGCAGTATTTT.

V gene TRBV28 combines with J gene TRBJ2-1, with D uncertain. The V gene lost 3 bases and the J gene lost 5 bases, with 8 bases spanning the gap. The germline V gene has CDR1 MDHEN and CDR2 SYDVKM. The CDR3 contains 13 residues. The CDR3 region is CASSFRIDNEQFF. As DNA, the CDR3 is TGTGCCAGCAGTTTCCGCATAGACAATGAGCAGTTCTTC. The entire variable domain, with the rest obtained from reference TRBV28 and TRBJ2-1, is as follows: DVKVTQSSRYLVKRTGEKVFLECVQDMDHENMFWYRQDPGLGLRLIYFSYDVKMKEKGDIPEGYSVSREKKERFSLILESASTNQTSMYLCASSFRIDNEQFFGPGTRLTVL.

The rearrangement joins TRBV2 to TRBJ1-3; tentatively, D is TRBD1 (5 bases). This CDR3 has 16 amino acids. Germline V gene data show CDR1 as SNHLY and CDR2 as FYNNEI. Trimming pared 5 bases from V and 0 bases from J, leaving 14 bases between. As DNA, the CDR3 is TGTGCCAGCAGTCACGGACAATCATACTCTGGAAACACCATATATTTT. It specifies CASSHGQSYSGNTIYF. The full variable domain, its missing parts supplied by reference TRBV2 and TRBJ1-3, is EPEVTQTPSHQVTQMGQEVILRCVPISNHLYFYWYRQILGQKVEFLVSFYNNEISEKSEIFDDQFSVERPDGSNFTLKIRSTKLEDSAMYFCASSHGQSYSGNTIYFGEGSWLTVV.